The present T cell receptor beta chain was sequenced within a study of blood T cell repertoires in COVID-19. Study background: Both acute and convalescent COVID-19 samples were obtained from the United States, Italy and Spain. In each case, the material was cDNA or gDNA derived from T cells, B-cell-depleted T cells, or PBMCs.

The CDR3 extends over 14 amino acids. Between the trimmed V and J ends, which lost 2 bases and 5 bases, there was a span of 7 bases. In germline, CDR1 is SEHNR, CDR2 FQNEAQ (reference sequence). As originally analysed: Amplified reference gene primers provided the basis for estimating nucleated cell counts. Libraries were prepared by immunoSEQ multiplex PCR; TCRdb keeps only in-frame clonotypes and omits some of them. D and trimming come from the DNA, and the V and J calls and clone size come from that table. Counted here are around 120,000 clones, approximately 80% occurring once; the ten biggest clones make up about 2.5%.

Sequenced: peripheral blood. The TCR originated in a man over 45 with acute or convalescent COVID-19. The chain employs TRBV7-9 and TRBJ1-6; unclear D gene. The CDR3 nucleotides read TGTGCCAGCAGCTTAAATAGAAATAATTCACCCCTCCACTTT. This translates into CASSLNRNNSPLHF.